A single sample gave rise to the 19 T cell receptor beta chains below, sequenced in a study of cytomegalovirus exposure and HLA in healthy donors. PCR used 60 Vbeta primers and 13 Jbeta primers. Profiled with immunoSEQ multiplex PCR; TCRdb holds only in-frame clones, not every one. The sample consists of 180,000 or so clones, 75% to 85% of them appearing once. Material: PBMCs. The source of these receptors is a man aged 18 to 30 in good health and CMV-seronegative.

This chain connects TRBV9 to TRBJ2-7, with TRBD1 matching 7 bases. Trimming removed 4 bases from V and 5 bases from J; junction bases left unmatched: 6. This CDR3 has 13 residues. Germline V gene sequence: CDR1 SGDLS, CDR2 YYNGEE. The CDR3 nucleotides are TGTGCCAGCAGCATCGGGGACAGTAACGAGCAGTACTTC. Protein product: CASSIGDSNEQYF.

Notes on this clone: One end of the junction fails to match germline, which may point to a read error. At the DNA level, this CDR3 is encoded by other sequences in the same sample as well. V is TRBV6-1 and J is TRBJ1-2; 8 bases fit TRBD1. Per germline, CDR1 MNHNS and CDR2 SASEGT. The CDR3 is made up of 13 amino acids. CDR3 bases: TGCGCCAGCAGGACCGGGACAGGCTATGGCTACACCTTC. This translates into CASRTGTGYGYTF.

The chain links TRBV10-2 to TRBJ1-5; perhaps TRBD1 as D (5 bases). Trimming took 3 bases from V and 2 from J, leaving 8 bases between them. The CDR3 totals 14 residues. Germline V gene lookup returns CDR1 WSHSY and CDR2 SAAADI. For the CDR3, the DNA is TGCGCCAGCAGTGAATCGGGGGGCAATCAGCCCCAGCATTTT. Protein sequence: CASSESGGNQPQHF.

This rearrangement joins TRBV10-3 to TRBJ2-7; weak D call: TRBD2 (6 bases). CDR1 is ENHRY and CDR2 is SYGVKD in the germline V gene. V lost 6 bases and J 3 bases, leaving 12 bases between the germline ends. The CDR3 runs 13 residues. CDR3 sequence reads: CAIRAAGSYEQYF. The CDR3, as DNA: TGTGCCATCAGGGCGGCGGGGAGCTACGAGCAGTACTTC.

The gene calls are TRBV7-2 and TRBJ1-5; D might be TRBD1 (5 bases). The CDR3 covers 16 residues. V lost 6 bases and J 4 bases, leaving 19 bases between the germline ends. Germline V gene data show CDR1 as SGHTA and CDR2 as FQGNSA. The CDR3 region has the DNA TGTGCCAGCAGGAAGGGCCTAGGTGGGGCAAATCAGCCCCAGCATTTT. It translates to CASRKGLGGANQPQHF.

This clone has just a few counts. The J gene is TRBJ2-7, the V gene TRBV7-2; D may be TRBD2 (5 bases). The CDR3 sequence is 13 residues long. Trimming shortened V by 3 bases and J by 7 bases, and 13 bases separated the two germline ends. Per the germline V gene, CDR1 is SGHTA and CDR2 is FQGNSA. The CDR3 nucleotides are TGTGCCAGCAGCTTGAGCGGTCCGGGGGAGCAGTACTTC. This gives the protein CASSLSGPGEQYF.

This chain connects TRBV27 to TRBJ2-1, with unresolved D. In germline, CDR1 is MNHEY, CDR2 SMNVEV (reference sequence). Trimming removed 1 base from V and 0 bases from J, with 25 bases in between. The CDR3 covers 21 residues. CDR3: CASSLYPPRDTRPSSYNEQFF. The CDR3 nucleotides are TGTGCCAGCAGTTTATATCCCCCCCGAGACACCAGACCGAGCTCCTACAATGAGCAGTTCTTC.

The V call is TRBV2, the J call TRBJ2-5; 8 bases match TRBD2. Germline CDR1 and CDR2: SNHLY and FYNNEI. Trimming removed 1 base from V and 4 bases from J; junction bases left unmatched: 8. The CDR3 sequence is 16 residues long. Here the CDR3 reads CASSEVVSGGGETQYF. CDR3 DNA: TGTGCCAGCAGTGAAGTGGTTTCGGGGGGGGGAGAGACCCAGTACTTC.

This chain uses TRBV5-1 with TRBJ1-1; tentative D call: TRBD1 (5 bases). The germline V gene encodes CDR1 SGHRS and CDR2 YFSETQ. CDR3 length: 14 amino acids. Trimming pared 5 bases from V and 3 bases from J, leaving 14 bases between. The CDR3 DNA is TGCGCCAGCAGGGGACTGTGGGGGGACACTGAAGCTTTCTTT. It codes for CASRGLWGDTEAFF. Complete variable domain (other parts from reference TRBV5-1 and TRBJ1-1): KAGVTQTPRYLIKTRGQQVTLSCSPISGHRSVSWYQQTPGQGLQFLFEYFSETQRNKGNFPGRFSGRQFSNSRSEMNVSTLELGDSALYLCASRGLWGDTEAFFGQGTRLTVV.

The CDR3 coding sequence is TGCGCCAGCAGCTCGGGGGACTCACGGTTCACAGATACGCAGTATTTT. Amino acids: CASSSGDSRFTDTQYF. The chain combines TRBV5-1 with TRBJ2-3; D is perhaps TRBD2 (6 bases). V was cut by 3 bases and J by 2 bases, with 16 bases left in between. The CDR3 is 16 residues long. Germline V gives CDR1 SGHRS, CDR2 YFSETQ.

This chain links TRBV6-5 with TRBJ2-7; TRBD1 agrees at 9 bases. CDR3 length equals 14 residues. Germline CDR1 is MNHEY and CDR2 is SVGAGI. The ends lost 8 bases at V and 3 bases at J; junction bases unmatched: 8. Here the CDR3 reads CASGSGQGIYEQYF. The CDR3 DNA sequence: TGTGCCAGCGGCTCCGGACAGGGGATCTACGAGCAGTACTTC.

The chain combines TRBV4-1 with TRBJ2-7; 7 nucleotides match TRBD1. From germline, CDR1 is MGHRA and CDR2 YSYEKL. There are 14 residues in the CDR3. The V gene end was trimmed by 2 bases and the J gene end by 6 bases; junction bases not matched to a gene: 7. The CDR3 loop is CASSQPGQLREQYF. The DNA of the CDR3 is TGCGCCAGCAGCCAACCGGGACAGTTACGCGAGCAGTACTTC.

V usage is TRBV5-1 and J usage is TRBJ2-1; 8 positions match TRBD2. Germline lookup yields CDR1 SGHRS and CDR2 YFSETQ. The CDR3 runs to 15 residues. V lost 4 bases and J lost 2; bases outside the gene matches: 5. The CDR3 loop reads CASSPEGLAYNEQFF. CDR3 DNA sequence: TGCGCCAGCAGCCCGGAGGGACTAGCCTACAATGAGCAGTTCTTC.

The V gene is TRBV6-5, the J gene TRBJ1-1, with TRBD1 identical over 8 bases. Germline CDR1 and CDR2: MNHEY and SVGAGI. The CDR3 has 13 amino acids. The junction had 2 bases not matched to a gene; V was cut back by 7 bases and J by 1 base. CDR3 nucleotide sequence: TGTGCCAGCACCGGACAGGGGAACACTGAAGCTTTCTTT. Its protein product is CASTGQGNTEAFF.

The rearrangement uses TRBV28 and TRBJ1-1; unclear D gene. CDR1 and CDR2 (germline): MDHEN, SYDVKM. This CDR3 is 11 amino acids long. The V end was cut by 3 bases, the J end by 8 bases, with 7 bases between. The CDR3 is CASSLVREAFF. The CDR3 bases are TGTGCCAGCAGTTTGGTCCGGGAAGCTTTCTTT.

The rearrangement joins TRBV6-4 to TRBJ2-5; D unclear. CDR3 length: 14 amino acids. CDR1 is MRHNA and CDR2 is SNTAGT in the germline V gene. With 3 bases removed from V and 3 bases from J, the gap between germline ends came to 11 bases. The CDR3 nucleotides are TGTGCCAGCAGTGATGGTGTAGTAAAAGAGACCCAGTACTTC. Its translation is CASSDGVVKETQYF.

The chain combines TRBV28 with TRBJ2-3; 13 bases match TRBD2. Germline V gives CDR1 MDHEN, CDR2 SYDVKM. The CDR3 extends over 16 amino acids. V shed 2 bases, J shed 3 bases, and the junction held 2 bases outside the gene matches. The CDR3 nucleotides are TGTGCCAGCAGTTTAGGGACTAGCGGGGCTACAGATACGCAGTATTTT. This encodes CASSLGTSGATDTQYF.

V is TRBV30 and J is TRBJ1-6; D is possibly TRBD1 (5 bases). This CDR3 is built from 17 residues. With 5 bases removed from V and 2 bases from J, the gap between germline ends came to 19 bases. Germline CDR1 reads GTSNPN; CDR2 reads SVGIG (reference sequence). DNA for the CDR3: TGTGCCTGGGGAAGTGTCTCGGGGGTAGCCTATAATTCACCCCTCCACTTT. It codes for CAWGSVSGVAYNSPLHF.

This chain connects TRBV18 to TRBJ1-1, with 8 bases identical to TRBD1. Germline lookup yields CDR1 KGHSH and CDR2 LQKENI. The CDR3 runs to 16 residues. Trimming took 6 bases from V and 0 from J; bases not matched to a gene: 9. CDR3 bases: TGTGCCAGCTCGCCTCCCAGGACAGGGTTGAACACTGAAGCTTTCTTT. Amino acid sequence: CASSPPRTGLNTEAFF.